The sequence of this T cell receptor (beta chain) was determined in a study of tumor-infiltrating lymphocytes in localized non-small cell lung cancer. About the study: Each patient gave resected tumor and non-adjacent uninvolved lung tissue. The study, taken as a whole, reports: IM1 and IM2 tumors showed no difference in T-cell fraction. Higher tumor T cell infiltration than in uninvolved lung was supported by TCRbeta sequencing. Tumor T-cell fraction from TCR sequencing was not associated with recurrence-free survival (p = 0.61).

V lost 5 bases, J lost 4 bases, and 18 bases lay in between. From germline, CDR1 is SEHNR and CDR2 FQNEAQ (reference sequence). This CDR3 spans 17 amino acids. On this clone: Its target is not known.

Sequenced by immunoSEQ multiplex PCR; TCRdb stores in-frame clones only, minus some. Counted here are 12,000 or so clones, roughly 79% occurring once; the ten biggest clones make up around 4.3%. V is TRBV7-9 and J is TRBJ2-6; possible D gene TRBD2, 7 bases. The clonotype was recovered from a human donor with non-small cell lung cancer. The sequenced sample consisted of lung tumor tissue. The chain's CDR3 is CASSPQTGRDGANVLTF. DNA for the CDR3: TGTGCCAGCAGCCCCCAAACAGGGAGGGACGGGGCCAACGTCCTGACTTTC.